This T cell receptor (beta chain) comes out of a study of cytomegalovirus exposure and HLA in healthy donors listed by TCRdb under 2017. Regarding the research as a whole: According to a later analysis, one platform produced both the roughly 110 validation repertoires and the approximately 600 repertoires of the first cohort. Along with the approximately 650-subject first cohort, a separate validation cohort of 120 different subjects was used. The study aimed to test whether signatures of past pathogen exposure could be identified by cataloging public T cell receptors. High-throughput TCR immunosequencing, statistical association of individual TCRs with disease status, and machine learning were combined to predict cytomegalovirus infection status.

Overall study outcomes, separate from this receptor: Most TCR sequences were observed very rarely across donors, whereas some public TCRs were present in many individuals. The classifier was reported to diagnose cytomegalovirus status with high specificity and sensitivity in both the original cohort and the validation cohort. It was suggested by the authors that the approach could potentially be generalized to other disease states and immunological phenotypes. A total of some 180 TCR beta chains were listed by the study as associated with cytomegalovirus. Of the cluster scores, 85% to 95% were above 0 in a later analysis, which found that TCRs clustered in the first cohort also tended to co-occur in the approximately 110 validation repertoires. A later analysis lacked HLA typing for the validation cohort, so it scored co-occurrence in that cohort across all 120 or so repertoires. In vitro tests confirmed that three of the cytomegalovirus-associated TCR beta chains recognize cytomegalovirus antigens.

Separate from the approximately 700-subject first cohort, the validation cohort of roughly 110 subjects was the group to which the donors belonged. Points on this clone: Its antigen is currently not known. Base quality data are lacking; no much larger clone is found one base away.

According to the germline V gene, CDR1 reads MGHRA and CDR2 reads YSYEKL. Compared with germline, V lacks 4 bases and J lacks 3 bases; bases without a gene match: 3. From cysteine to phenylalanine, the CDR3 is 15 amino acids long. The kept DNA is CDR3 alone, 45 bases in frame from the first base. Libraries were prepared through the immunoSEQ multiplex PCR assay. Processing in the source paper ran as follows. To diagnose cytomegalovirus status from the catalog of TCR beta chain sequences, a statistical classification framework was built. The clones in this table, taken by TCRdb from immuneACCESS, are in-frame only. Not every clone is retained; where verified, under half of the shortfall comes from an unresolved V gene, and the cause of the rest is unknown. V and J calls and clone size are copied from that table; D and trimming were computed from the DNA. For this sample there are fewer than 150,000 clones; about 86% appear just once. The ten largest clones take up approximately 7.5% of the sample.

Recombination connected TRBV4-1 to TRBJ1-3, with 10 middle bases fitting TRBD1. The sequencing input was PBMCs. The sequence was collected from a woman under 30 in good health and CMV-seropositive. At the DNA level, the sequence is TGCGCCAGCAGCCCCTGGGACAGGGGTGGAAACACCATATATTTT. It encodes CASSPWDRGGNTIYF.